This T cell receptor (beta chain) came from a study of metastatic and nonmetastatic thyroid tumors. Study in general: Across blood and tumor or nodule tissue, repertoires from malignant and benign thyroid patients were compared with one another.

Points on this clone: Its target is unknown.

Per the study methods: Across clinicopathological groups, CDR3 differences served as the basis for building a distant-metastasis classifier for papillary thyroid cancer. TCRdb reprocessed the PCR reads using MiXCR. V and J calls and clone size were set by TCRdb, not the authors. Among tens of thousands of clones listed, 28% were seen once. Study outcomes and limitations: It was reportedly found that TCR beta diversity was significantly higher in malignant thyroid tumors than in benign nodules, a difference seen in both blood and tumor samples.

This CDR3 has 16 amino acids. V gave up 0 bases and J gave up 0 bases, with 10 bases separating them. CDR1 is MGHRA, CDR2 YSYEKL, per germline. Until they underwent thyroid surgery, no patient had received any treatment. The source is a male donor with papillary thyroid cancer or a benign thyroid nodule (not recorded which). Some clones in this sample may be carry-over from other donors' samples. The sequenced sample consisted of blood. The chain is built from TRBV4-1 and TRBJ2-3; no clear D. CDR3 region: CASSQDCVASTDTQYF. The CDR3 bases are TGCGCCAGCAGCCAAGATTGTGTGGCTAGCACAGATACGCAGTATTTT.